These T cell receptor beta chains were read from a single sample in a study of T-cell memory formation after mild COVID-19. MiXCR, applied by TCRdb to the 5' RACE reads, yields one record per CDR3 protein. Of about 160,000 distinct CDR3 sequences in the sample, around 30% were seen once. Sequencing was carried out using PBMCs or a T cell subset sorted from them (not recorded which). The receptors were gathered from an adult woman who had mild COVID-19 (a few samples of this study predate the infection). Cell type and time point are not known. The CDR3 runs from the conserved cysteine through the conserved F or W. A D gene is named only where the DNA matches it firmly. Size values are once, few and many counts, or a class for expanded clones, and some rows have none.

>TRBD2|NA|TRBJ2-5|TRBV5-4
CASSQGLAGVQETQYF
TGTGCCAGCAGCCAGGGGCTAGCGGGAGTACAAGAGACCCAGTACTTC
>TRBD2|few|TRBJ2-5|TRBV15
CATSRGLAAGVETQYF
TGTGCCACCAGCAGAGGTTTGGCGGCGGGAGTGGAGACCCAGTACTTC
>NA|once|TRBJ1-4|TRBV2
CASSERENEKLFF
TGTGCCAGCAGTGAAAGAGAAAATGAAAAACTGTTTTTT
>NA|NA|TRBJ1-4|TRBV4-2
CASSQDGDEKLFF
TGTGCCAGCAGCCAAGATGGGGATGAAAAACTGTTTTTT
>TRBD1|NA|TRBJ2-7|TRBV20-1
CSARNSGTGIYEQYF
TGCAGTGCTAGGAACTCCGGGACAGGTATCTACGAGCAGTACTTC
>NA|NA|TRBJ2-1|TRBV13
CASSLSFLTAYNEQFF
TGTGCCAGCAGCTTATCGTTTTTAACAGCTTACAATGAGCAGTTCTTC
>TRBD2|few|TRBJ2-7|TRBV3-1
CASSQESGGNPYEQYF
TGTGCCAGCAGCCAAGAATCGGGGGGGAATCCCTACGAGCAGTACTTC
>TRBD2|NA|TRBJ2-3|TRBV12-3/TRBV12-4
CASTLGLAAVDTQYF
TGTGCCAGCACCCTGGGACTAGCGGCCGTTGATACGCAGTATTTT
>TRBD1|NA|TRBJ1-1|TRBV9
CASSVGQGVLNAEAFF
TGTGCCAGCAGCGTAGGGCAGGGGGTCCTTAACGCTGAAGCTTTCTTT
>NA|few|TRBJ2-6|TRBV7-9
CASSPGAGANVLTF
TGTGCCAGCAGCCCAGGGGCCGGGGCCAACGTCCTGACTTTC
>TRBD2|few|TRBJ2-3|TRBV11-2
CASSSGTSGSLYTDTQYF
TGTGCCAGCAGCTCGGGGACTAGCGGGAGCCTATACACAGATACGCAGTATTTT
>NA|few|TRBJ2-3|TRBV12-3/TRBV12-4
CASSFRESSTDTQYF
TGTGCCAGCAGTTTTAGGGAATCTAGCACAGATACGCAGTATTTT
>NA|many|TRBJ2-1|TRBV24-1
CATSDLGGNEQFF
TGTGCCACCAGTGATTTGGGCGGCAATGAGCAGTTCTTC
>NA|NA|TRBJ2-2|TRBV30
CASRRGQNTGELFF
TGTGCCAGCCGGCGGGGACAAAACACCGGGGAGCTGTTTTTT
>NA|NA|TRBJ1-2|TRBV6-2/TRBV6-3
CASSRDGGYYGYTF
TGTGCCAGCTCCCGGGACGGAGGATACTATGGCTACACCTTC
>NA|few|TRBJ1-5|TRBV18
CASSIVSNEGLNQPQHF
TGTGCCAGCTCAATTGTGTCGAACGAGGGGCTAAATCAGCCCCAGCATTTT